This TCR beta chain came from a study of T cells in women clearing cervical HPV infection. TCR beta CDR3 amplified by multiplex PCR from roughly 1,100 ng genomic DNA. Produced via immunoSEQ multiplex PCR; TCRdb's table is partial and in-frame only. The sample has about 35,000 clones. This CDR3 is 17 amino acids long. Germline V gene data show CDR1 as LNHDA and CDR2 as SQIVND (reference sequence). Of note for this clone: The observed sequence ends 3 residues before the CDR3 terminus, with the missing tail filled in from the germline J gene.

The V call is TRBV19, the J call TRBJ2-2; D is perhaps TRBD2 (6 bases). Material for sequencing was blood buffy coat. This TCR came from a woman between 18 and 75 years old with a cervical HPV16 infection that either progressed to CIN3+ or cleared (not recorded which). CDR3 sequence: CASSPPGLISTNEKLFF. The part of the CDR3 DNA that was read is TGTGCCAGTAGTCCTCCGGGACTGATATCAACTAATGAAAAG.